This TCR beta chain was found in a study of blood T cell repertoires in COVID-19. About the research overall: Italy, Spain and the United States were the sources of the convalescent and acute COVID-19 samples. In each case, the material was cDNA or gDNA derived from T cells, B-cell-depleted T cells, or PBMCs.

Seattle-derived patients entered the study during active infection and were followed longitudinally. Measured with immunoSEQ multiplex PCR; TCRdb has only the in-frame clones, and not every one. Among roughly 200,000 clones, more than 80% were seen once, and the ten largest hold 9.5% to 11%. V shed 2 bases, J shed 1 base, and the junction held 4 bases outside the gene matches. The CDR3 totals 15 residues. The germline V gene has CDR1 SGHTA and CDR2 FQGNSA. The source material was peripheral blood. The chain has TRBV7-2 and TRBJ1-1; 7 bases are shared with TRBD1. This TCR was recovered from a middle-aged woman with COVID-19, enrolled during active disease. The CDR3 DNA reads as TGTGCCAGCAGCTTATACAGGGGACCGAACACTGAAGCTTTCTTT. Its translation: CASSLYRGPNTEAFF.